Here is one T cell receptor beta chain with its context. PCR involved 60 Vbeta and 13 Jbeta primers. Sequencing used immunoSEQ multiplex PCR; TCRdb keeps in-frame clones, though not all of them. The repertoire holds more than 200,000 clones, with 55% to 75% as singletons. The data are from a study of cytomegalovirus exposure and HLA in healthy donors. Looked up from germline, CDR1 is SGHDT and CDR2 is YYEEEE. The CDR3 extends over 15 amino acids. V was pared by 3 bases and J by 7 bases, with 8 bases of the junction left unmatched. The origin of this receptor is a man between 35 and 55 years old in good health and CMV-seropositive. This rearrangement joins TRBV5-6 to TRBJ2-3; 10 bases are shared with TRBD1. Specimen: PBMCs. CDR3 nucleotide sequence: TGTGCCAGCAGCTCTCCGGGACAGGGGACGAATACGCAGTATTTT. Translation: CASSSPGQGTNTQYF. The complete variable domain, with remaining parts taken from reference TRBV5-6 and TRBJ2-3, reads DAGVTQSPTHLIKTRGQQVTLRCSPKSGHDTVSWYQQALGQGPQFIFQYYEEEERQRGNFPDRFSGHQFPNYSSELNVNALLLGDSALYLCASSSPGQGTNTQYFGPGTRLTVL.